This T cell receptor (beta chain) was recorded in a study of cytomegalovirus exposure and HLA in healthy donors. Researchers ran the PCR with 60 Vbeta and 13 Jbeta primers. Profiled with immunoSEQ multiplex PCR; TCRdb holds only in-frame clones, not every one. The sample has 100,000 to 150,000 clones; 84% are singletons. This CDR3 is 13 amino acids long. The ends lost 3 bases at V and 4 bases at J; junction bases unmatched: 3. Germline V gives CDR1 SGHKS, CDR2 YYEKEE (reference sequence). Findings and caveats of the study: Several of the most significant clusters appeared linked to common viral pathogens, based on a later analysis.

To note about this clone: Its target is unknown.

Material: PBMCs. The chain is built from TRBV5-5 and TRBJ1-2; 7 positions agree with TRBD1. The TCR originated in a woman between 18 and 29 years old in good health and CMV-seropositive. This chain's CDR3 is CASSSGGSYGYTF. For the CDR3, the DNA is TGTGCCAGCAGCTCAGGGGGTTCCTATGGCTACACCTTC.